This TCR beta chain was observed in a study of T-cell reconstitution after alpha-beta-depleted transplantation in children. V lost 5 bases and J lost 0, with 11 bases in between. This CDR3 has 14 residues. Germline V gives CDR1 DFQATT, CDR2 SNEGSKA (reference sequence). Using unique molecular identifiers, the investigators prepared the TCRbeta library. TCRdb redid the calling of the PCR reads with MiXCR, one entry per CDR3 protein. The sample consists of hundreds of thousands of distinct CDR3 sequences, roughly 24% of them appearing once. This clonotype was counted ten times or more. The genes are TRBV20-1 and TRBJ1-5; D is unclear. The receptor comes from a boy under two years old who had a stem cell transplant for acute myeloid leukemia, so the T cells may come from the graft donor. The sample in question was PBMCs, mostly from graft donor cells, obtained 360 days after TCRalphabeta/CD19-depleted stem cell transplant. The CDR3 sequence: CSAPDMGSNQPQHF. The CDR3 nucleotides are TGCAGTGCTCCTGACATGGGTAGCAATCAGCCCCAGCATTTT.